This T cell receptor (beta chain) was sequenced in a study of OX40 agonist ivuxolimab in advanced cancers. The wider study: Patients achieving partial responses numbered three: one hepatocellular carcinoma case and two cutaneous melanoma cases.

Notes on this clone: The antigen remains unidentified.

Assay used: immunoSEQ multiplex PCR; TCRdb lists only in-frame clones, some missing. The table has roughly 87,000 clones, about 90% seen once. The germline V and J ends were trimmed by 0 bases and 6 bases, with 8 bases remaining between them. The CDR3 contains 13 residues. CDR1 and CDR2 (germline): GTSNPN, SVGIG (reference sequence). General study findings and limits: Clonal expansion from baseline to week 6 occurred in both CD4+ and CD8+ T cells. Antigen specificity was not determined for the expanded peripheral T cells.

The source was CD4+ or CD8+ T cells sorted from blood, collected in a trial of the OX40 agonist ivuxolimab. The TCR sequence derives from an adult with an advanced solid tumor such as melanoma, head and neck, liver or kidney cancer. The chain has TRBV30 and TRBJ2-2, with D hard to call. As DNA, the CDR3 is TGTGCCTGGAGTGTTGATAATGCCGGGGAGCTGTTTTTT. Amino acids: CAWSVDNAGELFF.